A selection of T cell receptor beta chains follows, all from one sample in a study of type 1 and type 2 diabetes patients. TCRdb used MiXCR to reprocess the multiplex PCR reads, holding one entry per CDR3 protein. The table has 250,000 or so distinct CDR3 sequences, more than 40% seen once. Specimen: peripheral blood mononuclear cells (PBMCs). These receptors all stem from a man aged 18 to 29 with type 2 diabetes. CDR3s include the opening cysteine and the closing phenylalanine or tryptophan. D genes are given only for firm matches. Part of the rows lack a size; the others show once, few, many or a class for expanded clones.

j_gene: TRBJ1-4
abundance: .
d_gene: .
v_gene: TRBV5-1
CDR3nt: TGCGCCAGCAGCTCACAGGGTACTAATGAAAAACTGTTTTTT
CDR3aa: CASSSQGTNEKLFF

j_gene: TRBJ1-1
abundance: many
d_gene: .
v_gene: TRBV10-1
CDR3nt: TGCGCCAGCAGTGGACATCCCACTACTGAAGCTTTCTTT
CDR3aa: CASSGHPTTEAFF

j_gene: TRBJ2-1
abundance: .
d_gene: .
v_gene: TRBV20-1
CDR3nt: TGCAGTGCTAGCGCGAGGTGGCGCAGCTCCTACAATGAGCAGTTCTTC
CDR3aa: CSASARWRSSYNEQFF

j_gene: TRBJ1-5
abundance: .
d_gene: .
v_gene: TRBV9
CDR3nt: TGTGCCAGCAGCGGACCTGACAGTAGCAATCAGCCCCAGCATTTT
CDR3aa: CASSGPDSSNQPQHF

j_gene: TRBJ2-7
abundance: .
d_gene: .
v_gene: TRBV5-4
CDR3nt: TGTGCCAGCAGCGGCGACAGGAACTACGAGCAGTACTTC
CDR3aa: CASSGDRNYEQYF

j_gene: TRBJ2-2
abundance: few
d_gene: .
v_gene: TRBV5-1
CDR3nt: TGCGCCAGCAGGTCGGGGGGCGACACCGGGGAGCTGTTTTTT
CDR3aa: CASRSGGDTGELFF

j_gene: TRBJ2-5
abundance: .
d_gene: TRBD1
v_gene: TRBV30
CDR3nt: TGTGCCTGGAGTGGAACCGGACAGGGGTCTGTAGTGGAGACCCAGTACTTC
CDR3aa: CAWSGTGQGSVVETQYF

j_gene: TRBJ2-2
abundance: .
d_gene: .
v_gene: TRBV7-2
CDR3nt: TGTGCCAGCAGCTTAAAGGGGTTGGGGGGCACTAACACCGGGGAGCTGTTTTTT
CDR3aa: CASSLKGLGGTNTGELFF

j_gene: TRBJ2-3
abundance: .
d_gene: .
v_gene: TRBV7-3
CDR3nt: TGTGCCAGCAGGGGGGACTCAGATACGCAGTATTTT
CDR3aa: CASRGDSDTQYF

j_gene: TRBJ2-2
abundance: .
d_gene: .
v_gene: TRBV12-3/TRBV12-4
CDR3nt: TGTGCCAGCCTTTTATATGAGGTCGGGGAGCTGTTTTTT
CDR3aa: CASLLYEVGELFF

j_gene: TRBJ2-1
abundance: .
d_gene: .
v_gene: TRBV19
CDR3nt: TGTGCCAGTAGTGGACAGTCCAGCTACAATGAGCAGTTCTTC
CDR3aa: CASSGQSSYNEQFF

j_gene: TRBJ2-7
abundance: few
d_gene: TRBD1
v_gene: TRBV19
CDR3nt: TGTGCCAGTAGTATCCTTACCGGGACAGGGACCTACGAGCAGTACTTC
CDR3aa: CASSILTGTGTYEQYF

j_gene: TRBJ1-1
abundance: .
d_gene: .
v_gene: TRBV7-3
CDR3nt: TGTGCCAGCAGCTTAAAGCGTCAACGGGGGTGGGCTGAAGCTTTCTTT
CDR3aa: CASSLKRQRGWAEAFF

j_gene: TRBJ2-7
abundance: .
d_gene: TRBD1
v_gene: TRBV9
CDR3nt: TGTGCCAGCAGCGCGGTGGGACAGGGGAACTACGAGCAGTACTTC
CDR3aa: CASSAVGQGNYEQYF

j_gene: TRBJ1-2
abundance: few
d_gene: .
v_gene: TRBV24-1
CDR3nt: TGTGCCACCCCTACCGGGAGAGCGCATTATGGCTACACCTTC
CDR3aa: CATPTGRAHYGYTF

j_gene: TRBJ2-3
abundance: .
d_gene: .
v_gene: TRBV30
CDR3nt: TGTGCCTGGACGACTCCCTGGGGGCAGTATTTT
CDR3aa: CAWTTPWGQYF